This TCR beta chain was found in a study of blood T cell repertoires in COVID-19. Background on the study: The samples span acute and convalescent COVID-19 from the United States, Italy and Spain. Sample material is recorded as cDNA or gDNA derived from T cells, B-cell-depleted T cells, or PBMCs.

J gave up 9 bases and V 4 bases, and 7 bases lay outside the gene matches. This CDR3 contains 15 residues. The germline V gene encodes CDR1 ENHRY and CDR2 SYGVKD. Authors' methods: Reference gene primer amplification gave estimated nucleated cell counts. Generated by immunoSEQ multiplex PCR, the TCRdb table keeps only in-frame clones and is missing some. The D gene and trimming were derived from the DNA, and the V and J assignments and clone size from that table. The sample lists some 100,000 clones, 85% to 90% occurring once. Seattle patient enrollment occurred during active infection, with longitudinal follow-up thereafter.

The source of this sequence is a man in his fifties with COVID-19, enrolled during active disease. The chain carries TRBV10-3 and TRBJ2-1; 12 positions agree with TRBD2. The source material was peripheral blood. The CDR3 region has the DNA TGTGCCATCAGTGTCTCTAGCGGGGGGGCCGCTGAGCAGTTCTTC. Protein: CAISVSSGGAAEQFF.